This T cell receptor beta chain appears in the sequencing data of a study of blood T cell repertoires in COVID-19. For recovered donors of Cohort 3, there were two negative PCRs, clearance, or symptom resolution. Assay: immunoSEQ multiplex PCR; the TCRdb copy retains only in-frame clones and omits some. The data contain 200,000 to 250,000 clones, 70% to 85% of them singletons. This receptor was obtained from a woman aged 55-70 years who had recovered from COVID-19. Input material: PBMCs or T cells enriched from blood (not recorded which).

The CDR3 sequence is CASRVEGTYEQYF. CDR3 DNA: TGTGCCAGCAGAGTGGAGGGGACCTACGAGCAGTACTTC. The chain employs TRBV6-5 and TRBJ2-7, with D perhaps TRBD2 (6 bases). In germline, CDR1 is MNHEY, CDR2 SVGAGI. Trimming shortened V by 6 bases and J by 2 bases, and 11 bases separated the two germline ends. The CDR3 loop spans 13 amino acids.